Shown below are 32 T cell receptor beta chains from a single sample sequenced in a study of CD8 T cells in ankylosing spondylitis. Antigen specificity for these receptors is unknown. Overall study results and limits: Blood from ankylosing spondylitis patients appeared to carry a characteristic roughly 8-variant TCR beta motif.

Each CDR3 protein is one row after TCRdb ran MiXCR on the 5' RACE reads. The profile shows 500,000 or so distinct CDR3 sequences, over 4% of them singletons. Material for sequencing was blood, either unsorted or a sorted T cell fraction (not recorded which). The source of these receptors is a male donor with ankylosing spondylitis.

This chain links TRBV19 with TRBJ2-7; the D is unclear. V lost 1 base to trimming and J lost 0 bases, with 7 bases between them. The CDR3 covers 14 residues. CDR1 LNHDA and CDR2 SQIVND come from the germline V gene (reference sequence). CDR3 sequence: CASSIAPSSYEQYF. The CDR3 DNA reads TGTGCCAGTAGTATAGCCCCCAGCTCCTACGAGCAGTACTTC.

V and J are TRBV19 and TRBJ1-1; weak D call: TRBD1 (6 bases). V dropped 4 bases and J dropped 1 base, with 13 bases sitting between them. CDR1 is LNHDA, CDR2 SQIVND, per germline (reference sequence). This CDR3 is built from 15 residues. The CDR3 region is CASSTHRAANTEAFF. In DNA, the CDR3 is TGTGCCAGTAGTACGCACAGGGCGGCGAACACTGAAGCTTTCTTT.

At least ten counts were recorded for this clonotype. CDR3 in DNA: TGCAGTGCTAGAGATCGAGGCAGGCCCTCGCCCGGTGCCAAAAACATTCAGTACTTC. Protein: CSARDRGRPSPGAKNIQYF. The chain joins TRBV20-1 to TRBJ2-4; D ambiguous. The CDR3 runs 19 residues. Germline-derived CDR1 and CDR2 are DFQATT and SNEGSKA (reference sequence). Deletions cut 0 bases from V and 1 base from J, with 22 bases between.

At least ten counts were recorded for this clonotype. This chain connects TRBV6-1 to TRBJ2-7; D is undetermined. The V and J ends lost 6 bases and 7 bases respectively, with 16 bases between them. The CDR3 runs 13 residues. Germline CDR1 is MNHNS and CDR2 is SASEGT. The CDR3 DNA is TGTGCCAGCAGCCCCCTCTTCATTTTGGAGCAGTACTTC. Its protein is CASSPLFILEQYF.

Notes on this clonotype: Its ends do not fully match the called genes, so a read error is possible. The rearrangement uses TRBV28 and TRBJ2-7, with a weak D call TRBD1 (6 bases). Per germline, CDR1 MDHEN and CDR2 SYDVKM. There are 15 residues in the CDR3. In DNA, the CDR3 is TGTGCCGGCAGTTTAATTGGGGGCTCCGTATACGAGCAGTACTTC. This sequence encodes CAGSLIGGSVYEQYF. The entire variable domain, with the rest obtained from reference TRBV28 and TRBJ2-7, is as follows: DVKVTQSSRYLVKRTGEKVFLECVQDMDHENMFWYRQDPGLGLRLIYFSYDVKMKEKGDIPEGYSVSREKKERFSLILESASTNQTSMYLCAGSLIGGSVYEQYFGPGTRLTVT.

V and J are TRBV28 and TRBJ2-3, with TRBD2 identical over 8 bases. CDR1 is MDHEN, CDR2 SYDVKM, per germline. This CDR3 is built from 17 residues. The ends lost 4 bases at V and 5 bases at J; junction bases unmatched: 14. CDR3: CASSSLPGLEWEDTQYF. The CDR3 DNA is TGTGCCAGCAGTTCCCTACCGGGACTAGAGTGGGAAGATACGCAGTATTTT.

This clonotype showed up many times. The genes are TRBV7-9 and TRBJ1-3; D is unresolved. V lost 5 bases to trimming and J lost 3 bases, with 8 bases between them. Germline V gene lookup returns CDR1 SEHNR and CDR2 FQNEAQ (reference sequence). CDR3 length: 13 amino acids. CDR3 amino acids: CASSGIYGNTIYF. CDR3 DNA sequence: TGTGCCAGCAGCGGGATTTATGGAAACACCATATATTTT.

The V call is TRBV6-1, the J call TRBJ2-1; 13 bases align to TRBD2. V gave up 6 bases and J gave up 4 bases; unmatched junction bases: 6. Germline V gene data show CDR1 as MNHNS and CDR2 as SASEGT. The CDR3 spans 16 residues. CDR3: CASRSLAGGLYNEQFF. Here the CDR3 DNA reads TGTGCCAGCAGATCACTAGCGGGGGGGCTTTACAATGAGCAGTTCTTC.

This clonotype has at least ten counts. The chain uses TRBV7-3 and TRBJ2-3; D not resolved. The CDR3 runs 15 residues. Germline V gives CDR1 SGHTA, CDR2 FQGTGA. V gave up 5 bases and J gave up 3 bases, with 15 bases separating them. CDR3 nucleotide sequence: TGTGCCAGCAGCGCCTATGGGCGCGGTACAGATACGCAGTATTTT. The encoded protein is CASSAYGRGTDTQYF.

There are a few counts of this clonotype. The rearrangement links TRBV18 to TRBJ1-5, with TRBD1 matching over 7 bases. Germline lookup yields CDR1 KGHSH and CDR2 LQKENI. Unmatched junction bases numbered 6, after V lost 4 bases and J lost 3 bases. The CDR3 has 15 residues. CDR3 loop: CASSRGQVLNQPQHF. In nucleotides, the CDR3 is TGTGCCAGCTCACGAGGACAGGTCCTCAATCAGCCCCAGCATTTT.

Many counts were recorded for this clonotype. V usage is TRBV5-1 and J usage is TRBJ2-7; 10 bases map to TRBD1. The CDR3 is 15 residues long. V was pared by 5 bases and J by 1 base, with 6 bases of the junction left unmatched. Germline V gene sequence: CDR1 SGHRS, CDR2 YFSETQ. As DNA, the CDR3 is TGCGCCAGCAGTCCCGACAGGGGGCTTTCCTACGAGCAGTACTTC. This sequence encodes CASSPDRGLSYEQYF.

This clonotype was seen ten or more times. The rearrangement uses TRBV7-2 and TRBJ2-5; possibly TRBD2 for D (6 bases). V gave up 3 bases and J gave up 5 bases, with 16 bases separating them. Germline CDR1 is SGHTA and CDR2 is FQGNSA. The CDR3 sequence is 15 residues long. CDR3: CASSFGGARGETQYF. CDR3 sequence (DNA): TGTGCCAGCAGCTTCGGGGGTGCTCGGGGGGAGACCCAGTACTTC.

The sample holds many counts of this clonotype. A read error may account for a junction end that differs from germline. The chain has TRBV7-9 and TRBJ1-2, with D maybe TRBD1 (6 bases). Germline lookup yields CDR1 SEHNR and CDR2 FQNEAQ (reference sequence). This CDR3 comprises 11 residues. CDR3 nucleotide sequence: TGTGCCAGCAGCGCGGACAGTTTGGCCTTCTTC. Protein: CASSADSLAFF.

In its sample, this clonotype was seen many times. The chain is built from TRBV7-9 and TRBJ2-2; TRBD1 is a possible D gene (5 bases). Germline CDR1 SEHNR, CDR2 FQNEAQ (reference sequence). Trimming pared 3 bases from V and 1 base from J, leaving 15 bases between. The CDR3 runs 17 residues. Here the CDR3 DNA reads TGTGCCAGCAGCTTTCCAGGACACCCATTGAACACCGGGGAGCTGTTTTTT. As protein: CASSFPGHPLNTGELFF.

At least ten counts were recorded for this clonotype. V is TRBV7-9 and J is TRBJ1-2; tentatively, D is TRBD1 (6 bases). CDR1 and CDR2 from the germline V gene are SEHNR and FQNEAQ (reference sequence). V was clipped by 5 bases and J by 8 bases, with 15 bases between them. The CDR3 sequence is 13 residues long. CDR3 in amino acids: CASSETGPKGYTF. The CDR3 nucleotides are TGTGCCAGCAGCGAGACAGGACCTAAGGGCTACACCTTC.

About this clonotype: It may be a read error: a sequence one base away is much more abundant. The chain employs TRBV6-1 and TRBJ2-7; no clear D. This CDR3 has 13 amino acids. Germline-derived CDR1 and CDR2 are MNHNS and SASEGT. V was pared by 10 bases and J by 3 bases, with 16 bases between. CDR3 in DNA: TGTGCCACCGTGACACCGCCGGACTACGAGCAGTACTTC. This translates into CATVTPPDYEQYF.

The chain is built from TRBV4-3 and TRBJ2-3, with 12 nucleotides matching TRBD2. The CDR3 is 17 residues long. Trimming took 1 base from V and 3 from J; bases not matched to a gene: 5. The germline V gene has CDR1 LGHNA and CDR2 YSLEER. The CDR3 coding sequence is TGCGCCAGCAGCCAAGCCCATCTAGCGGGGGGGACAGATACGCAGTATTTT. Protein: CASSQAHLAGGTDTQYF.

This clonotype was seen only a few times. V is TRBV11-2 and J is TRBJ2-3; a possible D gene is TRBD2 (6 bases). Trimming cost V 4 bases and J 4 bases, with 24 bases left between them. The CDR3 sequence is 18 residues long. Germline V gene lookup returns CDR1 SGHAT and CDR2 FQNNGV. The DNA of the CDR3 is TGTGCCAGCAGCTCTAGGGATATGCGGGGATCCCCCCCAGATACGCAGTATTTT. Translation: CASSSRDMRGSPPDTQYF.

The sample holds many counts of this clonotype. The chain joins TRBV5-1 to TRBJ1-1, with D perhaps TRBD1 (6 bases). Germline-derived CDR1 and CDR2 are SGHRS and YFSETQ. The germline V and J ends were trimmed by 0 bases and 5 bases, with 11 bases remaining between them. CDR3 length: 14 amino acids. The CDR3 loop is CASSLEGGKTEAFF. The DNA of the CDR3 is TGCGCCAGCAGCTTGGAAGGGGGTAAGACTGAAGCTTTCTTT.

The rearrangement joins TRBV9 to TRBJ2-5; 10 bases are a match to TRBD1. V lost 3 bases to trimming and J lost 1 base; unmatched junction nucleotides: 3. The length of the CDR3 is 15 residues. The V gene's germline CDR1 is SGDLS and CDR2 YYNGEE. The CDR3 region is CASSADRGPQETQYF. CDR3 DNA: TGTGCCAGCAGCGCCGACAGGGGGCCCCAAGAGACCCAGTACTTC.

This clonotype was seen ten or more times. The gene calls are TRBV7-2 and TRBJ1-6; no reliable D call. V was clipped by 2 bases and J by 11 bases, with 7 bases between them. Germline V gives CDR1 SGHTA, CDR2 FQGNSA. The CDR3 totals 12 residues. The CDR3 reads CASSLKRPPLHF. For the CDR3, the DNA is TGTGCCAGCAGCTTAAAGAGGCCACCCCTCCACTTT.

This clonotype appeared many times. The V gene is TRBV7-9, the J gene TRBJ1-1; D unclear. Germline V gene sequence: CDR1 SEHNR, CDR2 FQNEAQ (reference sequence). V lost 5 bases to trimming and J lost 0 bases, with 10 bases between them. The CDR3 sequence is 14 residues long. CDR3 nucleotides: TGTGCCAGCAGCCGACGGGATCTGAACACTGAAGCTTTCTTT. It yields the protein CASSRRDLNTEAFF. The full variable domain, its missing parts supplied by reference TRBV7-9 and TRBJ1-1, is DTGVSQNPRHKITKRGQNVTFRCDPISEHNRLYWYRQTLGQGPEFLTYFQNEAQLEKSRLLSDRFSAERPKGSFSTLEIQRTEQGDSAMYLCASSRRDLNTEAFFGQGTRLTVV.

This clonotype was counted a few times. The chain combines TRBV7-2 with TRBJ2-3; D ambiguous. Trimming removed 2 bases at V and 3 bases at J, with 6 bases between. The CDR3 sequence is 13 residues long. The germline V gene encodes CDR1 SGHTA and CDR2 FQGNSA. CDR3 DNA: TGTGCCAGCAGCTTACAGATAACAGATACGCAGTATTTT. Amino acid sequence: CASSLQITDTQYF.

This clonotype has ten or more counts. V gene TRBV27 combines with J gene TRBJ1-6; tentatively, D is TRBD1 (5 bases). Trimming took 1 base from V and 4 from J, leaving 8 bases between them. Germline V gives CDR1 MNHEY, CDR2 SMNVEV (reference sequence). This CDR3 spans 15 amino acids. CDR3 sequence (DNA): TGTGCCAGCAGTTTATGGGACCCTTATAATTCACCCCTCCACTTT. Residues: CASSLWDPYNSPLHF.

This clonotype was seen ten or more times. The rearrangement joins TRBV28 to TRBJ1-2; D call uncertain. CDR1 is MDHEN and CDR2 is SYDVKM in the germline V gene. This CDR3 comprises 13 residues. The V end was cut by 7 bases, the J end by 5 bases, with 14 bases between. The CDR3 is CASNPPGLYGYTF. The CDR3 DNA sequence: TGTGCCAGCAATCCCCCGGGCCTTTATGGCTACACCTTC.

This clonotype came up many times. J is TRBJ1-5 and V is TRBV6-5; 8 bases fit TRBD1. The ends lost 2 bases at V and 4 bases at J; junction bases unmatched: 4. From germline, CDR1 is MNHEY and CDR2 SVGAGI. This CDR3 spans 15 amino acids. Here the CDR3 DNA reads TGTGCCAGCAGTTACACGGACAGGGCAAATCAGCCCCAGCATTTT. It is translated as CASSYTDRANQPQHF.

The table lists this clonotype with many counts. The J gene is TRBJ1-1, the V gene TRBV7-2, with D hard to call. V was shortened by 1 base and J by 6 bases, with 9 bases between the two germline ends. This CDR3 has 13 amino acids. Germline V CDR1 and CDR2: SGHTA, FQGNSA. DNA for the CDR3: TGTGCCAGCAGCTTAGGAGGGAGCCCTGAAGCTTTCTTT. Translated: CASSLGGSPEAFF.

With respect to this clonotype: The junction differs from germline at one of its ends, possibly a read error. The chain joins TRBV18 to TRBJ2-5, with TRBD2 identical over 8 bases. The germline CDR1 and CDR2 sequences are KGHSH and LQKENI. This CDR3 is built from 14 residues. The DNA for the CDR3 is TGTGCCAGCTCACCACGGAACGGGAGGGGGACCCAGAACTTC. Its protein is CASSPRNGRGTQNF.

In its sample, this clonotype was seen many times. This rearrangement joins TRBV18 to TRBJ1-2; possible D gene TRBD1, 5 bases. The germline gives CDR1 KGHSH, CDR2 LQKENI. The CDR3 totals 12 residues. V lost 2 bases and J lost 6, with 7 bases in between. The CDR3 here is CASSPSRDGYTF. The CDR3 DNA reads TGTGCCAGCTCACCAAGCAGGGATGGCTACACCTTC.

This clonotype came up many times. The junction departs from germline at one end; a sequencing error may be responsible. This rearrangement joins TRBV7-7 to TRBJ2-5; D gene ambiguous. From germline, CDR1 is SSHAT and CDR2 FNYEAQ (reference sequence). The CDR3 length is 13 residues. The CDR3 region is CASSLVLGETQYF. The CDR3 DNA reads TGTGCTAGCAGCTTAGTTCTAGGGGAGACCCAGTACTTC. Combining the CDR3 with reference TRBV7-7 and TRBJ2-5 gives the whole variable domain GAGVSQSPRYKVTKRGQDVTLRCDPISSHATLYWYQQALGQGPEFLTYFNYEAQPDKSGLPSDRFSAERPEGSISTLTIQRTEQRDSAMYRCASSLVLGETQYFGPGTRLLVL.

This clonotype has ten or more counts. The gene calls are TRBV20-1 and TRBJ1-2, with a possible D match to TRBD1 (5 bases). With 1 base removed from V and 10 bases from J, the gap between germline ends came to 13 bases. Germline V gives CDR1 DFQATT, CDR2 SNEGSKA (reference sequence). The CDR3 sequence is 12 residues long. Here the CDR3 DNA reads TGCAGTGCTAGAGTGACAGCTTGGGACTACACCTTC. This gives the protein CSARVTAWDYTF.

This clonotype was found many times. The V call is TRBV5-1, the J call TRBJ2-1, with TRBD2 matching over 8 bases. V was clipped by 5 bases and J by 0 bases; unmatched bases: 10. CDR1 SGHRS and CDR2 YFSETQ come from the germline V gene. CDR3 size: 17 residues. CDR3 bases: TGCGCCAGCAGAGGTCAAGCGGGAGAAGTCTCCTACAATGAGCAGTTCTTC. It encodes CASRGQAGEVSYNEQFF.